A selection of T cell receptor beta chains follows, all from one sample in a study of shared clonotypes between healthy human individuals. This table comes from immunoSEQ multiplex PCR, and its TCRdb copy is limited to in-frame clones, with some not included. The sample includes 1.4 million or so clones, approximately 98.5% seen only once; the top ten take approximately 0.38%. The sample consisted of naive CD4+ T cells sorted from blood. The origin of the receptors is a young man in good health. Each CDR3 is given with its conserved first and last residue. Fields, in order: clone size, V gene, D gene, J gene, CDR3 DNA, CDR3 protein. The D gene is left open where the match is weak. Not all rows give a size; the values are once, few, many and, for expanded clones, a class.

clone_size: NA; v_call: TRBV6-5; d_call: NA; j_call: TRBJ2-7; cdr3_nt: TGTGCCAGCAGACCCGGAAGCGGGCGCTCCTACGAGCAGTACTTC; cdr3_aa: CASRPGSGRSYEQYF
clone_size: NA; v_call: TRBV11-2; d_call: TRBD1; j_call: TRBJ1-3; cdr3_nt: TGTGCCAGCAGCCTATTGAATCCAGGGGGCTCTGGAAACACCATATATTTT; cdr3_aa: CASSLLNPGGSGNTIYF
clone_size: NA; v_call: TRBV5-4; d_call: TRBD1; j_call: TRBJ2-2; cdr3_nt: TGTGCCAGCAGCGGACGAAACAGGGGGCTGAACACCGGGGAGCTGTTTTTT; cdr3_aa: CASSGRNRGLNTGELFF
clone_size: NA; v_call: TRBV11-2; d_call: TRBD2; j_call: TRBJ2-5; cdr3_nt: TGTGCCAGCAGCACAATAGGACTAGCGGACGTATCCAAAGAGACCCAGTACTTC; cdr3_aa: CASSTIGLADVSKETQYF
clone_size: NA; v_call: TRBV6-6; d_call: NA; j_call: TRBJ2-7; cdr3_nt: TGTGCCAGCAGCCCTTTTGATGAGCAGTACTTC; cdr3_aa: CASSPFDEQYF
clone_size: once; v_call: TRBV7-2; d_call: TRBD2; j_call: TRBJ2-7; cdr3_nt: TGTGCCAGCAGCTTGGCTACTAGCGGAGGGTATTCCTACGAGCAGTACTTC; cdr3_aa: CASSLATSGGYSYEQYF
clone_size: NA; v_call: TRBV27; d_call: TRBD2; j_call: TRBJ2-7; cdr3_nt: TGTGCCAGCATGCAAGCGGGAGTGCGGGTGCAGTACTTC; cdr3_aa: CASMQAGVRVQYF
clone_size: NA; v_call: TRBV7-9; d_call: NA; j_call: TRBJ2-7; cdr3_nt: TGTGCCAGCACCACCCTTGACCCCTACGAGCAGTACTTC; cdr3_aa: CASTTLDPYEQYF
clone_size: once; v_call: TRBV14; d_call: TRBD1; j_call: TRBJ2-7; cdr3_nt: TGTGCCAGCAGCCAAAACAGGGGGCCCTACGAGCAGTACTTC; cdr3_aa: CASSQNRGPYEQYF
clone_size: NA; v_call: TRBV11-2; d_call: NA; j_call: TRBJ2-7; cdr3_nt: TGTGCCAGCAGTACCTTCCGGGCGGCGGTAAGGAGGGAGCAGTACTTC; cdr3_aa: CASSTFRAAVRREQYF
clone_size: NA; v_call: TRBV9; d_call: NA; j_call: TRBJ2-7; cdr3_nt: TGTGCCAGCAGCAACGGACTAAATCGGTACTTC; cdr3_aa: CASSNGLNRYF
clone_size: once; v_call: TRBV6-5; d_call: NA; j_call: TRBJ2-7; cdr3_nt: TGTGCCAGCAGTTACTCTCCCCTACCGGGGGCATACGAGCAGTACTTC; cdr3_aa: CASSYSPLPGAYEQYF
clone_size: once; v_call: TRBV15; d_call: NA; j_call: TRBJ2-7; cdr3_nt: TGTGCCACCAGCAGAGTTATCTCTCATGGTCTGGAGCAGTACTTC; cdr3_aa: CATSRVISHGLEQYF
clone_size: once; v_call: TRBV28; d_call: TRBD1; j_call: TRBJ2-3; cdr3_nt: TGTGCCAGCCCTCGAGGTGGGTACAGGGGGCTAGATACGCAGTATTTT; cdr3_aa: CASPRGGYRGLDTQYF
clone_size: NA; v_call: TRBV9; d_call: TRBD1; j_call: TRBJ2-5; cdr3_nt: TGTGCCAGCAGCGCCAGGGGGAATCGCGAGACCCAGTACTTC; cdr3_aa: CASSARGNRETQYF
clone_size: NA; v_call: TRBV5-1; d_call: NA; j_call: TRBJ2-3; cdr3_nt: TGCGCCAGCAGCTTGGTTTCGACAGACTACACAGATACGCAGTATTTT; cdr3_aa: CASSLVSTDYTDTQYF
clone_size: NA; v_call: TRBV7-9; d_call: NA; j_call: TRBJ1-4; cdr3_nt: TGTGCCAGCGCCCAGCTCGCAACTAATGAAAAACTGTTTTTT; cdr3_aa: CASAQLATNEKLFF
clone_size: NA; v_call: TRBV15; d_call: TRBD2; j_call: TRBJ2-1; cdr3_nt: TGTGCCACCAGCAGAGTCGCCGGGACTAGCGGGTTTGAGCAGTTCTTC; cdr3_aa: CATSRVAGTSGFEQFF
clone_size: NA; v_call: TRBV5-1; d_call: NA; j_call: TRBJ1-1; cdr3_nt: TGCGCCAGCAGCTTAGACACCCAGACGGCTGAAGCTTTCTTT; cdr3_aa: CASSLDTQTAEAFF
clone_size: NA; v_call: TRBV4-3; d_call: NA; j_call: TRBJ1-1; cdr3_nt: TGCGCCAGCAGCCAAGAGTCCCAGACTGAAGCTTTCTTT; cdr3_aa: CASSQESQTEAFF
clone_size: NA; v_call: TRBV2; d_call: NA; j_call: TRBJ1-5; cdr3_nt: TGTGCCAGTGAAACAGGGCTTAGCAATCAGCCCCAGCATTTT; cdr3_aa: CASETGLSNQPQHF
clone_size: NA; v_call: TRBV7-2; d_call: TRBD2; j_call: TRBJ2-1; cdr3_nt: TGTGCCAGCAGCTTGCTAGCGGATTCCTACAATGAGCAGTTCTTC; cdr3_aa: CASSLLADSYNEQFF
clone_size: NA; v_call: TRBV9; d_call: NA; j_call: TRBJ2-7; cdr3_nt: TGTGCCAGCAGCGTAGTCGGGAGCTCCTACGAGCAGTACTTC; cdr3_aa: CASSVVGSSYEQYF
clone_size: NA; v_call: TRBV11-2; d_call: TRBD1; j_call: TRBJ1-2; cdr3_nt: TGTGCCAGCAGCTTAACACGACAGGGCCATGGCTACACCTTC; cdr3_aa: CASSLTRQGHGYTF
clone_size: NA; v_call: TRBV7-9; d_call: NA; j_call: TRBJ2-1; cdr3_nt: TGTGCCAGCAGCTTCGAGGAGTTAAACAATGAGCAGTTCTTC; cdr3_aa: CASSFEELNNEQFF
clone_size: NA; v_call: TRBV7-9; d_call: NA; j_call: TRBJ2-1; cdr3_nt: TGTGCCAGCAGCCCATCCGGGACCTACAATGAGCAGTTCTTC; cdr3_aa: CASSPSGTYNEQFF
clone_size: NA; v_call: TRBV5-4; d_call: TRBD2; j_call: TRBJ2-3; cdr3_nt: TGTGCCAGCAGCACGGGGACTAGCGGGAGCACAGATACGCAGTATTTT; cdr3_aa: CASSTGTSGSTDTQYF
clone_size: once; v_call: TRBV7-2; d_call: TRBD1; j_call: TRBJ2-7; cdr3_nt: TGTGCCAGCAGCTTTCGGGACAGCCAACTCTACTACGAGCAGTACTTC; cdr3_aa: CASSFRDSQLYYEQYF
clone_size: NA; v_call: TRBV29-1; d_call: NA; j_call: TRBJ2-1; cdr3_nt: TGCAGCGCGAGGGAAGCAGGCTACAATGAGCAGTTCTTC; cdr3_aa: CSAREAGYNEQFF
clone_size: NA; v_call: TRBV19; d_call: TRBD1; j_call: TRBJ2-7; cdr3_nt: TGTGCCAGTAGTGCAGGGGGCATTTACGAGCAGTACTTC; cdr3_aa: CASSAGGIYEQYF
clone_size: NA; v_call: TRBV10-1; d_call: NA; j_call: TRBJ2-1; cdr3_nt: TGCGCCAGCAGTCCTCCTGGCGGGCGCCTAAAGTTCTTC; cdr3_aa: CASSPPGGRLKFF
clone_size: NA; v_call: TRBV7-2; d_call: TRBD2; j_call: TRBJ2-7; cdr3_nt: TGTGCCAGCAGCTCCCTCCGGGGTAGCGGGACCATCTACGAGCAGTACTTC; cdr3_aa: CASSSLRGSGTIYEQYF
clone_size: NA; v_call: TRBV11-2; d_call: NA; j_call: TRBJ1-1; cdr3_nt: TGTGCCAGCAGCCAGACGGTCGGGGGCGAATCTGAAGCTTTCTTT; cdr3_aa: CASSQTVGGESEAFF
clone_size: NA; v_call: TRBV18; d_call: NA; j_call: TRBJ2-7; cdr3_nt: TGTGCCAGCTCACCAACCAATGGGGACTACGAGCAGTACTTC; cdr3_aa: CASSPTNGDYEQYF
clone_size: NA; v_call: TRBV6-1; d_call: TRBD2; j_call: TRBJ2-7; cdr3_nt: TGTGCCAGCGCCCGGGGGGGTCTTGGGGCCTACGAGCAGTACTTC; cdr3_aa: CASARGGLGAYEQYF
clone_size: NA; v_call: TRBV10-3; d_call: NA; j_call: TRBJ1-2; cdr3_nt: TGTGCCATCAGTGACAGTTTTGACTATGGCTACACCTTC; cdr3_aa: CAISDSFDYGYTF
clone_size: NA; v_call: TRBV2; d_call: NA; j_call: TRBJ2-1; cdr3_nt: TGTGCCAGCAGTGAGAGGAATGAGCAGTTCTTC; cdr3_aa: CASSERNEQFF
clone_size: NA; v_call: TRBV5-1; d_call: NA; j_call: TRBJ2-5; cdr3_nt: TGCGCCAGCAGCTCTGCGGCGGTACAAGAGACCCAGTACTTC; cdr3_aa: CASSSAAVQETQYF
clone_size: NA; v_call: TRBV19; d_call: NA; j_call: TRBJ2-4; cdr3_nt: TGTGCCAGTAGTATAGATCCGCCGCAGGGGGCCAAAAACATTCAGTACTTC; cdr3_aa: CASSIDPPQGAKNIQYF
clone_size: NA; v_call: TRBV2; d_call: NA; j_call: TRBJ1-4; cdr3_nt: TGTGCCAGCAGCCCCAGGGGTTATGAAAAACTGTTTTTT; cdr3_aa: CASSPRGYEKLFF
clone_size: NA; v_call: TRBV5-8; d_call: NA; j_call: TRBJ1-5; cdr3_nt: TGTGCCAGCAGCTTGCTAAGTAGCAATCAGCCCCAGCATTTT; cdr3_aa: CASSLLSSNQPQHF
clone_size: NA; v_call: TRBV7-9; d_call: NA; j_call: TRBJ2-1; cdr3_nt: TGTGCCAGCAGCTTATCCCGCGTAGAGTTCGGTGAGCAGTTCTTC; cdr3_aa: CASSLSRVEFGEQFF
clone_size: NA; v_call: TRBV11-3; d_call: TRBD2; j_call: TRBJ2-7; cdr3_nt: TGTGCCAGCAGCAAATATAGCGGGAGCTACGAGCAGTACTTC; cdr3_aa: CASSKYSGSYEQYF
clone_size: NA; v_call: TRBV6-6; d_call: TRBD2; j_call: TRBJ2-5; cdr3_nt: TGTGCCAGCAGTTACCCGGGGGGGGGAGAGACCCAGTACTTC; cdr3_aa: CASSYPGGGETQYF
clone_size: NA; v_call: TRBV5-1; d_call: NA; j_call: TRBJ1-2; cdr3_nt: TGCGCCAGCAGCTTAAACCGACAGGATATGGGCTACACCTTC; cdr3_aa: CASSLNRQDMGYTF